The text below deals with one T cell receptor (beta chain). Per the authors' pipeline: Researchers report that nucleated cell counts were estimated from reference gene primer amplification. Sequenced by immunoSEQ multiplex PCR; TCRdb stores in-frame clones only, minus some. V, J and clone size derive from that table, while D and trimming were established from the DNA sequence. The sample records about 400,000 clones, around nine tenths being singletons. J was trimmed by 0 bases and V by 2 bases; bases with no gene match: 4. The germline CDR1 and CDR2 sequences are SGHRS and YFSETQ. There are 16 residues in the CDR3. This record belongs to a study of blood T cell repertoires in COVID-19. For the study at large: Acute and convalescent COVID-19 specimens originated in the United States, Italy and Spain. T cells, B-cell-depleted T cells, or PBMCs provided the cDNA or gDNA that served as material.

The chain recombines TRBV5-1 with TRBJ2-3; 9 nucleotides line up with TRBD2. What was sequenced was peripheral blood. The TCR was taken from a human donor in a cohort sampled during active COVID-19. The CDR3 coding sequence is TGCGCCAGCAGCTTTACTAGCGGGCACAGCACAGATACGCAGTATTTT. It is translated as CASSFTSGHSTDTQYF.